Below, 8 T cell receptor beta chains from the same sample are listed, as sequenced in a study of blood T cells in healthy people across ages (dated by TCRdb to between 2014 and 2017). Libraries were prepared through 5' RACE. Sequencing relied on an Illumina HiSeq 2500. A second PCR of roughly 7 to 11 cycles was run with a J-beta primer mix and a sample-barcoded 5' primer. The public reads were quality trimmed at Q25 with fastp and then assembled into clones with MiXCR by TCRdb, keeping productive beta chains. Each entry merges the rows of one CDR3 protein and shows their most common DNA and genes. Across this sample there are about 1.6 million distinct CDR3 sequences, with about 32% seen only once. Together, the top ten hold about 11% of the sample. The sample taken for sequencing was blood. The receptors originated from a woman in her twenties or thirties in good health.

The table lists this clonotype with a few counts. A read error may account for a junction end that differs from germline. The genes are TRBV6-5 and TRBJ2-5; D is unclear. Per germline, CDR1 MNHEY and CDR2 SVGAGI. The CDR3 covers 13 residues. CDR3 protein: CAGSSLTQETQYF. The CDR3 nucleotides are TGTGCCGGCAGTTCACTAACCCAAGAGACCCAGTACTTC.

This clonotype was counted between two and nine times. The chain has TRBV9 and TRBJ2-7, with a weak D call TRBD2 (6 bases). The ends were cut back, 0 bases at V and 4 bases at J, with 14 bases in the middle. CDR3 length equals 15 residues. CDR1 and CDR2 from the germline V gene are SGDLS and YYNGEE. CDR3 residues: CASSVGPTGGYEQYF. CDR3 bases: TGTGCCAGCAGCGTAGGTCCGACCGGGGGTTACGAGCAGTACTTC.

The chain links TRBV7-6 to TRBJ2-7; 11 bases are a match to TRBD2. The J call may be in error: the DNA end matches TRBJ2-5 better. Germline CDR1 reads SGHVS; CDR2 reads FNYEAQ. The CDR3 runs to 16 residues. The CDR3 here is CASSARLAGKQETQYF. The CDR3, as DNA: TGTGCCAGCAGCGCGCGACTAGCGGGAAAACAAGAGACCCAGTACTTC.

The V and J genes are TRBV15 and TRBJ2-1; 14 nucleotides match TRBD2. The CDR3 spans 17 residues. Unmatched junction bases numbered 8, after V lost 5 bases and J lost 5 bases. Germline CDR1 LNHNV, CDR2 YYDKDF (reference sequence). CDR3 bases: TGTGCCACCAGCGGGGGGACTAGCGGGGGCCGCAACAATGAGCAGTTCTTC. Encoded protein: CATSGGTSGGRNNEQFF.

This clonotype was seen many times. This chain connects TRBV29-1 to TRBJ1-2; D is undetermined. The V and J ends lost 3 bases and 2 bases respectively, with 10 bases between them. The CDR3 contains 13 residues. Germline V CDR1 and CDR2: SQVTM, ANQGSEA. CDR3 protein: CSVDAGINYGYTF. CDR3 nucleotides: TGCAGCGTTGATGCGGGGATAAACTATGGCTACACCTTC.

This clonotype appeared a few times. The chain recombines TRBV14 with TRBJ2-1; 7 bases are a match to TRBD1. Germline values: CDR1 SGHDN, CDR2 FVKESK. The CDR3 totals 15 residues. The junction had 6 bases not matched to a gene; V was cut back by 4 bases and J by 3 bases. In DNA form, the CDR3 reads TGTGCCAGCAGCCCCGTAGGGGGCGGCTACAATGAGCAGTTCTTC. This encodes CASSPVGGGYNEQFF.

The table lists this clonotype with a few counts. The chain combines TRBV20-1 with TRBJ2-1, with 7 nucleotides matching TRBD2. In germline, CDR1 is DFQATT, CDR2 SNEGSKA (reference sequence). The CDR3 sequence is 17 residues long. V shed 3 bases, J shed 5 bases, and the junction held 16 bases outside the gene matches. CDR3 residues: CSARKGGSWVSNNEQFF. For the CDR3, the DNA is TGCAGTGCTAGGAAGGGCGGGAGCTGGGTATCCAACAATGAGCAGTTCTTC.

The table lists this clonotype with many counts. This sequence joins TRBV20-1 and TRBJ1-4; TRBD1 is a possible D gene (6 bases). CDR3 size: 12 residues. Germline V gene sequence: CDR1 DFQATT, CDR2 SNEGSKA (reference sequence). Trimming removed 7 bases from V and 7 bases from J, with 13 bases in between. CDR3: CSVAGAGEKLFF. The CDR3 nucleotides read TGCAGTGTCGCAGGGGCAGGTGAAAAACTGTTTTTT.